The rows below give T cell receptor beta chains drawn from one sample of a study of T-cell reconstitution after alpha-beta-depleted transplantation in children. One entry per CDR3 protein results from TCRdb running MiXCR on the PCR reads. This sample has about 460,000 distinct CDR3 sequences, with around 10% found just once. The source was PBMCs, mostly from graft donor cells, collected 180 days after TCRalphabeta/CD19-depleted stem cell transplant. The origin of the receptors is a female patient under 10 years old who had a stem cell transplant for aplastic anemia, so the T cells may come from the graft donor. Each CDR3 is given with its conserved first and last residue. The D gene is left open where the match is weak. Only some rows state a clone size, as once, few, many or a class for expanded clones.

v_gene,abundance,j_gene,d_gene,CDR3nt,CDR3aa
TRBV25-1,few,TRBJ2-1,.,TGTGCCAGCAGGGCAGGTGCCTACAATGAGCAGTTCTTC,CASRAGAYNEQFF
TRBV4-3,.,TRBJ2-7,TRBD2,TGCGCCAGCAGCCACACAGCGGGAGGCAGCTCCTACGAGCAGTACTTC,CASSHTAGGSSYEQYF
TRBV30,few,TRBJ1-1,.,TGTGCTTTCAACAGGGTGGTCACTGAAGCTTTCTTT,CAFNRVVTEAFF
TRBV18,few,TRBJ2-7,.,TGTGCCAGCTCCCCAGGGAGGCAGGCCTACGAGCAGTACTTC,CASSPGRQAYEQYF
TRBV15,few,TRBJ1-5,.,TGTGCCACCAGCAGAGATGGAAGGGCCCATGAGCCCCAGCATTTT,CATSRDGRAHEPQHF
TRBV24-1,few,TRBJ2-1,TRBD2,TGTGCCACCACGGGTGCGGGGGGCAATGAGCAGTTCTTC,CATTGAGGNEQFF
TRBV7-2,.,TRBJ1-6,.,TGTGCCAGCAGCTCGGATTCGCCCCTCCACTTT,CASSSDSPLHF
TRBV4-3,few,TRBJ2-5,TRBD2,TGCGCCAGCAGCCAAGCATTAGCGGGAGGGGAGACCCAGTACTTC,CASSQALAGGETQYF
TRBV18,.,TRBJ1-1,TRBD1,TGTGCCAGCTCACCCCGGACAGGGGCGACCCCCGAAGCTTTCTTT,CASSPRTGATPEAFF
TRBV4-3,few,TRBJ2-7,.,TGCGCCAGCAGCCAAGACCCAGGGCTAACCTACGAGCAGTACTTC,CASSQDPGLTYEQYF